The rows below give T cell receptor beta chains drawn from one sample of a study of cytomegalovirus exposure and HLA in healthy donors. The assay was immunoSEQ multiplex PCR, and TCRdb's table has in-frame clones only and misses some. The sample has over 200,000 clones; roughly 91% are singletons. The sequenced material came from PBMCs. Receptors originate from a young woman in good health and CMV-seronegative. CDR3s include the opening cysteine and the closing phenylalanine or tryptophan. The D gene is left open where the match is weak. For some rows the clone size is stated as once, few or many, or as a class when expanded; others skip it.

d_call: TRBD1
v_call: TRBV7-9
j_call: TRBJ1-4
clone_size: NA
cdr3_aa: CASSLARGQTNEKLFF
cdr3_nt: TGTGCCAGCAGCTTAGCCAGGGGGCAAACTAATGAAAAACTGTTTTTT

d_call: NA
v_call: TRBV5-1
j_call: TRBJ1-6
clone_size: NA
cdr3_aa: CASSLDQGINSPLHF
cdr3_nt: TGCGCCAGCAGCTTGGATCAGGGTATTAATTCACCCCTCCACTTT

d_call: TRBD1
v_call: TRBV18
j_call: TRBJ2-6
clone_size: NA
cdr3_aa: CASSPSRTGLSGANVLTF
cdr3_nt: TGTGCCAGCTCACCATCCCGGACAGGGCTCTCTGGGGCCAACGTCCTGACTTTC

d_call: NA
v_call: TRBV4-3
j_call: TRBJ1-2
clone_size: NA
cdr3_aa: CASSQDRDSGYTF
cdr3_nt: TGCGCCAGCAGCCAAGACAGGGATAGTGGCTACACCTTC

d_call: TRBD2
v_call: TRBV4-2
j_call: TRBJ2-2
clone_size: NA
cdr3_aa: CASSQISGGDTGELFF
cdr3_nt: TGTGCCAGCAGCCAGATTAGCGGGGGGGACACCGGGGAGCTGTTTTTT

d_call: TRBD1
v_call: TRBV27
j_call: TRBJ1-2
clone_size: NA
cdr3_aa: CASSQSTGGSYGYTF
cdr3_nt: TGTGCCAGCAGTCAATCAACAGGGGGCAGCTATGGCTACACCTTC

d_call: NA
v_call: TRBV9
j_call: TRBJ2-3
clone_size: NA
cdr3_aa: CASSVAPGSGVFTDTQYF
cdr3_nt: TGTGCCAGCAGCGTAGCCCCGGGTTCAGGGGTTTTCACAGATACGCAGTATTTT

d_call: NA
v_call: TRBV15
j_call: TRBJ2-2
clone_size: NA
cdr3_aa: CATSRGALVTAGELFF
cdr3_nt: TGTGCCACCAGCAGAGGGGCACTAGTAACTGCCGGGGAGCTGTTTTTT

d_call: NA
v_call: TRBV5-6
j_call: TRBJ2-2
clone_size: once
cdr3_aa: CASSWGRVSGELFF
cdr3_nt: TGTGCCAGCAGCTGGGGCAGGGTGAGCGGGGAGCTGTTTTTT

d_call: NA
v_call: TRBV18
j_call: TRBJ1-6
clone_size: NA
cdr3_aa: CASSPLYWTNNNSPLHF
cdr3_nt: TGTGCCAGCTCACCTCTATATTGGACTAATAATAATTCACCCCTCCACTTT

d_call: TRBD2
v_call: TRBV5-1
j_call: TRBJ2-3
clone_size: NA
cdr3_aa: CASSIPSGPTDTQYF
cdr3_nt: TGCGCCAGCAGTATCCCTAGCGGCCCTACGGATACGCAGTATTTT

d_call: NA
v_call: TRBV7-2
j_call: TRBJ2-7
clone_size: NA
cdr3_aa: CASSLAPSSPYEQYF
cdr3_nt: TGTGCCAGCAGCTTAGCGCCAAGCTCGCCCTACGAGCAGTACTTC

d_call: NA
v_call: TRBV4-2
j_call: TRBJ2-2
clone_size: NA
cdr3_aa: CASSPAGQGFDTGELFF
cdr3_nt: TGTGCCAGCAGTCCCGCAGGCCAGGGGTTCGACACCGGGGAGCTGTTTTTT

d_call: NA
v_call: TRBV5-4
j_call: TRBJ2-3
clone_size: NA
cdr3_aa: CASSSPGGERQYF
cdr3_nt: TGTGCCAGCAGCTCCCCCGGCGGGGAGAGGCAGTATTTT

d_call: TRBD2
v_call: TRBV5-4
j_call: TRBJ2-5
clone_size: once
cdr3_aa: CASRARGAGETQYF
cdr3_nt: TGTGCCAGCAGGGCGCGGGGGGCGGGTGAGACCCAGTACTTC

d_call: NA
v_call: TRBV4-1
j_call: TRBJ2-7
clone_size: once
cdr3_aa: CASSQADFLGANSYEQYF
cdr3_nt: TGCGCCAGCAGCCAAGCCGACTTCTTAGGGGCGAACTCCTACGAGCAGTACTTC

d_call: TRBD1
v_call: TRBV7-9
j_call: TRBJ1-5
clone_size: NA
cdr3_aa: CASSLTGEGTPQHF
cdr3_nt: TGTGCCAGCAGTCTGACAGGGGAGGGGACGCCCCAGCATTTT

d_call: NA
v_call: TRBV21-1
j_call: TRBJ2-7
clone_size: NA
cdr3_aa: CASRQPRDYLCHEQYF
cdr3_nt: NA

d_call: TRBD1
v_call: TRBV2
j_call: TRBJ1-2
clone_size: NA
cdr3_aa: CASTPGDRSITIYGYTF
cdr3_nt: TGTGCCAGCACCCCAGGGGACAGAAGTATAACCATTTATGGCTACACCTTC

d_call: TRBD1
v_call: TRBV9
j_call: TRBJ1-1
clone_size: NA
cdr3_aa: CASSTRTGGSAFF
cdr3_nt: TGTGCCAGCAGCACCCGGACAGGGGGCTCAGCTTTCTTT

d_call: NA
v_call: TRBV13
j_call: TRBJ1-2
clone_size: NA
cdr3_aa: CASSLMGPSYGYTF
cdr3_nt: TGTGCCAGCAGCTTAATGGGCCCTTCCTATGGCTACACCTTC

d_call: NA
v_call: TRBV27
j_call: TRBJ2-7
clone_size: NA
cdr3_aa: CASSPWGVKSEEQYF
cdr3_nt: TGTGCCAGCAGCCCTTGGGGGGTGAAGTCGGAAGAGCAGTACTTC

d_call: NA
v_call: TRBV7-9
j_call: TRBJ1-2
clone_size: few
cdr3_aa: CASSSTGIGVYTF
cdr3_nt: TGTGCCAGCAGTTCCACAGGGATCGGAGTCTACACCTTC

d_call: NA
v_call: TRBV2
j_call: TRBJ2-3
clone_size: NA
cdr3_aa: CASREGGPADTQYF
cdr3_nt: TGTGCCAGCAGGGAAGGAGGGCCGGCAGATACGCAGTATTTT

d_call: NA
v_call: TRBV18
j_call: TRBJ1-2
clone_size: NA
cdr3_aa: CASSSTTGIYGYTF
cdr3_nt: TGTGCCAGCTCATCGACTACAGGGATCTATGGCTACACCTTC

d_call: NA
v_call: TRBV11-3
j_call: TRBJ1-1
clone_size: NA
cdr3_aa: CASSLSWWYRLFMNTEAFF
cdr3_nt: TGTGCCAGCAGCTTATCTTGGTGGTACCGACTGTTCATGAACACTGAAGCTTTCTTT